The T cell receptor (beta chain) described here comes from a study of T cell responses to AZD1222 COVID-19 vaccine (dated by TCRdb to the early 2020s). Describing the broader study: TCR sequencing was performed for 230 to 250 trial participants, of whom roughly 200 were given two doses of AZD1222 and approximately 26 were given two doses of MenACWY control vaccine. Enrollment into the trials was organized by age into subgroups of 18-55, 56-69 and 70-plus years, and those subgroups contained roughly 160, 29 and 62 TCR-sequenced participants, respectively. What the study reported, not specific to this receptor: Reportedly, close to half of the unique spike-specific TCRs recognized epitopes lying outside the regions that are mutated in the B.1.351 and B.1.1.7 variants. Participants were mostly white British and included more females than males, and it was suggested by the authors that clonal diversity may have been underestimated. No day 14 peak-response samples were available, so repertoires were characterized only after the peak T cell response. Conclusions about previously exposed vaccinees are limited because only six or seven AZD1222 recipients were SARS-CoV-2 seropositive at baseline. Vaccine-associated CD4 TCRs spanned the whole spike protein, with dominant responses in regions 160-218 and 743-854. In the small 56-69-year group, the increase in depth fell short of significance, most likely because of low power. After two AZD1222 doses, both the breadth and the depth of spike-specific TCRs were significantly higher than at day 0 and than in MenACWY recipients.

In light of the paper, this sample's time point label describes: about 28 days (+/-7) after the second vaccine dose. AZD1222 recipients whose second dose came at about 4 weeks and those whose second dose came at about 12 weeks were combined into one group, since spike-specific TCR depth and breadth did not differ between the two schedules. Vaccinee samples were obtained from the UK trials COV001 and COV002, which included a single-blind randomized controlled phase 2/3 trial of AZD1222 (ChAdOx1 nCoV-19) in healthy adults. For TCRbeta chain sequencing, PBMC samples were collected from trial participants at day 0 and at day 28 after the second dose. CDR3 length: 14 amino acids, cysteine to phenylalanine. Solely the CDR3 DNA is kept, with 42 bases framed from the first base. From the germline V gene (reference sequence), CDR1 is SGHKS and CDR2 is YYEKEE. V loses 1 base, J loses 6 bases, and the germline ends lie 13 bases apart.

Remarks on this clone: This receptor's antigen is unknown. No clone much larger than this one lies a single base away; base qualities are absent.

The CDR3 regions of human TCRbeta chains were subjected to immunosequencing. For the original study's pipeline: Repertoire TCRs were checked for matches against a reference library of SARS-CoV-2-specific TCRs that had been generated using the MIRA antigen-specificity platform. Breadth was defined as the fraction of unique TCRs that were SARS-CoV-2-associated, and depth was defined as the fraction of total T cells that were SARS-CoV-2-associated. Using the MIRA data, each spike-specific TCR was assigned both to the spike region to which the TCR was reactive and to a CD4 or CD8 class. Log10-transformed breadth and depth values were compared by one-way ANOVA with Sidak's multiple comparisons tests. Not all clones reach the TCRdb copy of this immuneACCESS table, which keeps in-frame sequences only. Checked studies attribute under half of the gap to unresolved V genes and leave the rest unexplained. V, J and clone size are those of that table, while D and trimming were read from the DNA. The sample table lists more than 150,000 clones, roughly 92% of them with a count of one. 1.5% to 2% of the sample rests with the top ten.

This TCR came from an adult who received the AZD1222 COVID-19 vaccine. This sample comprised peripheral blood, obtained 28 days after the second AZD1222 dose. Rearrangement joined TRBV5-5 to TRBJ1-1; no D gene is confidently identified. The DNA sequence is TGTGCCAGCAGCTTGCCCCTACTTAACGCTGAAGCTTTCTTT. This codes for CASSLPLLNAEAFF.